This T cell receptor beta chain was found in a study of post-analysis software for immune sequencing data. Study results and limitations: Patients had higher frequencies than controls of about five TRBV segments, including TRBV5-6, TRBV5-1 and TRBV20-1. With F measure, samples from one preparation batch clustered together strongly.

Carried by the TCR beta cDNA libraries were unique molecular identifiers. A few hundred thousand cDNA molecules were obtained from 1 to 10 million T cells. TCRdb itself ran the PCR reads through MiXCR, one entry per CDR3 protein. Among hundreds of thousands of distinct CDR3 sequences listed, less than 35% were seen once. Germline lookup yields CDR1 SGHTA and CDR2 FQGNSA. The CDR3 loop spans 13 amino acids. Trimming shortened V by 6 bases and J by 6 bases, and 13 bases separated the two germline ends. Notes on this clonotype: The antigen is not known.

This clonotype originated in a girl between 10 and 17 years old with multiple sclerosis. This rearrangement joins TRBV7-2 to TRBJ2-3; D is ambiguous. The material sequenced was blood. CDR3 in DNA: TGTGCCAGCAGGCGAATTTCACCGGATACGCAGTATTTT. Translated: CASRRISPDTQYF.